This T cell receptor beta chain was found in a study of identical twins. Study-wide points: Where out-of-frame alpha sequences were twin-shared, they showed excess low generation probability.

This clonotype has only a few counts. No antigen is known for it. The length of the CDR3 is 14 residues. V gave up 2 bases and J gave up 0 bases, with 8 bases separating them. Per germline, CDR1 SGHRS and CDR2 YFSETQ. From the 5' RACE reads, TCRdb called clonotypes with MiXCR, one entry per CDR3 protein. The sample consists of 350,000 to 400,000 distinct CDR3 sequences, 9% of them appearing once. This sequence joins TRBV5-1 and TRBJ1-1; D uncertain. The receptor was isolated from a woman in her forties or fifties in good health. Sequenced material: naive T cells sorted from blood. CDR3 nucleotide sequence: TGCGCCAGCAGCTTTCAACCCATGAACACTGAAGCTTTCTTT. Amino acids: CASSFQPMNTEAFF.